This T cell receptor beta chain was sequenced for a study of T cell repertoires in cytomegalovirus infection. Study results and limitations: Cumulative frequency of public TCR beta families picked out carriers of CMV plus the relevant HLA.

TCRdb ran MiXCR on the reads and lists one entry per CDR3 protein. Among about 740,000 distinct CDR3 sequences listed, 35% were seen once. The CDR3 is 15 residues long. CDR1 and CDR2 from the germline V gene are LNHNV and YYDKDF (reference sequence). V dropped 6 bases and J dropped 3 bases, with 12 bases sitting between them. In its sample, this clonotype was seen a few times. Its antigen is undetermined. J is TRBJ2-6 and V is TRBV15, with D perhaps TRBD1 (6 bases). The TCR was taken from a human donor in good health (CMV status not recorded). Some clones in this sample may be carry-over from other donors' samples. Material: PBMCs. As DNA, the CDR3 is TGTGCCACCAGTCAACAGGGAAGTGGGGCCAACGTCCTGACTTTC. Translated: CATSQQGSGANVLTF.